Listed below are T cell receptor beta chains from one sample, sequenced in a study of cytomegalovirus exposure and HLA in healthy donors. The table came from immunoSEQ multiplex PCR; TCRdb's copy has only in-frame clones and leaves some out. This table holds under 150,000 clones, 65% to 85% found once. Sequencing was carried out using PBMCs. These receptors were collected from a young woman in good health and CMV-seronegative. CDR3s include the opening cysteine and the closing phenylalanine or tryptophan. Fields, in order: J gene, D gene, V gene, clone size, CDR3 protein, CDR3 DNA. D genes are given only for firm matches. Size is omitted from some rows. Given values are once, few, many or a class for expanded clones.

TRBJ1-2 | NA | TRBV7-9 | NA | CASSLGGASNYGYTF | TGTGCCAGCAGTTTGGGGGGGGCCTCTAACTATGGCTACACCTTC
TRBJ2-1 | NA | TRBV9 | NA | CASSVGGDEQFF | TGTGCCAGCAGCGTAGGGGGGGATGAGCAGTTCTTC
TRBJ2-4 | NA | TRBV19 | NA | CASSILGRGGTKNIQYF | TGTGCCAGTAGTATTCTAGGCCGCGGAGGGACCAAAAACATTCAGTACTTC
TRBJ2-2 | TRBD2 | TRBV13 | NA | CASSSTAGGPNGELFF | TGTGCCAGCAGCTCCACAGCGGGAGGTCCAAACGGGGAGCTGTTTTTT
TRBJ2-7 | TRBD1 | TRBV6-5 | few | CASRGDSSYEQYF | TGTGCCAGCAGGGGGGACAGCTCCTACGAGCAGTACTTC
TRBJ2-3 | TRBD2 | TRBV6-1 | NA | CASSQGLAGFRDTQYF | TGTGCCAGCAGTCAAGGACTAGCGGGATTCCGAGATACGCAGTATTTT
TRBJ2-1 | TRBD2 | TRBV6-4 | NA | CASSPGLAGGEQFF | TGTGCCAGCAGCCCGGGACTAGCGGGAGGAGAGCAGTTCTTC
TRBJ2-2 | NA | TRBV12-1 | NA | CASSFPANTGELFF | TGTGCCAGCAGCTTCCCCGCGAACACCGGGGAGCTGTTTTTT
TRBJ2-7 | TRBD1 | TRBV2 | NA | CASTGQGHEQYF | TGTGCCAGCACTGGACAGGGCCACGAGCAGTACTTC
TRBJ2-5 | NA | TRBV12-5 | NA | CASGAQSVYQETQYF | TGTGCTAGTGGTGCCCAATCAGTGTACCAAGAGACCCAGTACTTC
TRBJ1-2 | NA | TRBV6-5 | NA | CASSYGGGYGYTF | TGTGCCAGCAGTTACGGGGGCGGCTATGGCTACACCTTC
TRBJ1-2 | TRBD1 | TRBV25-1 | NA | CASLPRDRVEWGYTF | TGTGCCAGCCTCCCCCGGGACAGGGTGGAGTGGGGCTACACCTTC
TRBJ1-4 | NA | TRBV10-3 | NA | CAISPAATNEKLFF | TGTGCCATCAGCCCCGCAGCAACTAATGAAAAACTGTTTTTT
TRBJ2-5 | TRBD2 | TRBV5-1 | NA | CASSWGTSGETQYF | TGCGCCAGCAGCTGGGGGACTAGCGGCGAGACCCAGTACTTC
TRBJ2-7 | TRBD2 | TRBV27 | NA | CASSPSASGIMLYEQYF | TGTGCCAGCAGTCCATCTGCTAGCGGGATCATGCTCTACGAGCAGTACTTC
TRBJ2-3 | TRBD2 | TRBV4-1 | NA | CASSQGPTSASTDTQYF | TGCGCCAGCAGCCAAGGACCGACTAGCGCGAGCACAGATACGCAGTATTTT
TRBJ2-1 | TRBD2 | TRBV7-9 | few | CASSVKGLPSYNEQFF | TGTGCCAGCAGCGTCAAGGGACTACCATCCTACAATGAGCAGTTCTTC
TRBJ2-7 | NA | TRBV7-9 | NA | CASSSDSSYEQYF | TGTGCCAGCAGCTCCGACTCCTCCTACGAGCAGTACTTC
TRBJ1-2 | NA | TRBV6-1 | NA | CASNFEKYGYTF | TGTGCCAGCAATTTCGAGAAATATGGCTACACCTTC
TRBJ1-2 | TRBD1 | TRBV18 | NA | CASSPETGIGGYTF | TGTGCCAGCTCACCAGAGACAGGGATTGGTGGCTACACCTTC
TRBJ1-1 | NA | TRBV19 | NA | CASSIAGQIVNTEAFF | TGTGCCAGTAGTATCGCGGGGCAGATTGTGAACACTGAAGCTTTCTTT
TRBJ1-5 | TRBD1 | TRBV6-5 | NA | CASSRTGFPRQPQHF | TGTGCCAGCAGCCGGACAGGGTTTCCCAGGCAGCCCCAGCATTTT
TRBJ2-3 | NA | TRBV29-1 | NA | CSVSGWANTQYF | TGCAGCGTCTCGGGATGGGCGAATACGCAGTATTTT
TRBJ2-5 | NA | TRBV11-3 | once | CASSFQQGETQYF | TGTGCCAGCAGCTTCCAGCAGGGGGAGACCCAGTACTTC
TRBJ2-5 | NA | TRBV29-1 | NA | CSVVGYAGGETQYF | TGCAGCGTTGTTGGGTACGCCGGGGGAGAGACCCAGTACTTC
TRBJ1-1 | NA | TRBV18 | few | CASSTDRNTEAFF | TGTGCCAGCTCTACGGACAGGAACACTGAAGCTTTCTTT
TRBJ2-3 | TRBD2 | TRBV7-8 | NA | CASSPTSGSTDTQYF | TGTGCCAGCAGCCCAACTAGCGGGAGCACAGATACGCAGTATTTT
TRBJ2-5 | TRBD2 | TRBV29-1 | NA | CSVEGGRETQYF | TGCAGCGTTGAAGGCGGGAGAGAGACCCAGTACTTC
TRBJ2-7 | NA | TRBV23-1 | few | CASSQWRALSSYEQYF | TGCGCCAGCAGTCAATGGCGGGCCCTAAGCTCCTACGAGCAGTACTTC
TRBJ2-3 | TRBD2 | TRBV5-1 | NA | CASSWGRGAPPDTQYF | TGCGCCAGCAGCTGGGGGCGGGGGGCGCCCCCCGATACGCAGTATTTT
TRBJ1-4 | NA | TRBV6-8 | NA | CASSYPREGTFDNEKLFF | TGTGCCAGCAGTTACCCCCGGGAGGGAACTTTCGATAATGAAAAACTGTTTTTT
TRBJ2-7 | NA | TRBV21-1 | NA | CASFGTSRSYEQYF | TGTGCCAGCTTCGGGACATCCAGATCCTACGAGCAGTACTTC
TRBJ2-1 | NA | TRBV4-1 | once | CASRKGGAGNNEQFF | TGCGCCAGCAGAAAAGGGGGTGCAGGGAACAATGAGCAGTTCTTC
TRBJ2-7 | NA | TRBV7-9 | NA | CSSSSDEGEQYF | TGTTCCAGCAGTTCGGACGAGGGCGAGCAGTACTTC
TRBJ2-1 | TRBD1 | TRBV30 | few | CACKGARQFF | TGTGCCTGTAAGGGGGCACGGCAGTTCTTC
TRBJ2-1 | TRBD2 | TRBV10-3 | NA | CAISEGLAGGGEQFF | TGTGCCATCAGTGAGGGACTAGCGGGAGGGGGGGAGCAGTTCTTC
TRBJ2-5 | NA | TRBV6-1 | NA | CASRESKGQETQYF | TGTGCCAGCCGGGAATCGAAAGGGCAAGAGACCCAGTACTTC
TRBJ2-1 | TRBD2 | TRBV2 | NA | CASRVAGSSYNEQFF | TGTGCCAGCAGGGTAGCGGGAAGCTCCTACAATGAGCAGTTCTTC
TRBJ1-5 | NA | TRBV7-8 | NA | CASSLSGRQDSNQPQHF | TGTGCCAGCAGCTTATCCGGGAGACAAGATAGCAATCAGCCCCAGCATTTT
TRBJ2-7 | NA | TRBV6-6 | NA | CASTSAGPRPEQYF | TGTGCCAGCACCTCGGCGGGGCCTCGTCCCGAGCAGTACTTC
TRBJ2-6 | NA | TRBV18 | NA | CASSPQRLNSGANVLTF | TGTGCCAGCTCACCACAGAGGCTGAATTCTGGGGCCAACGTCCTGACTTTC
TRBJ1-2 | NA | TRBV29-1 | NA | CSVDKGDKPYGYTF | TGCAGCGTTGATAAGGGGGACAAGCCCTATGGCTACACCTTC
TRBJ1-1 | NA | TRBV6-1 | NA | CASSHPGGVLLF | TGTGCCAGCAGTCATCCGGGGGGGGTCCTTCTCTTT
TRBJ2-4 | NA | TRBV6-1 | NA | CASSGQVFLAKNIQYF | TGTGCCAGCAGTGGACAGGTTTTTCTAGCCAAAAACATTCAGTACTTC
TRBJ1-2 | TRBD1 | TRBV11-2 | few | CASSYDRVSGYTF | TGTGCCAGCAGCTATGACAGGGTATCTGGCTACACCTTC
TRBJ2-7 | NA | TRBV30 | NA | CAWTLGRNLDTRGQYF | TGTGCCTGGACCCTAGGCAGGAACCTCGACACCCGGGGGCAGTACTTC
TRBJ1-1 | NA | TRBV5-6 | few | CASSWGSQGGAFF | TGTGCCAGCAGCTGGGGCTCACAGGGTGGGGCTTTCTTT
TRBJ2-1 | TRBD2 | TRBV11-1 | once | CASSLGFSGSSYNEQFF | TGTGCCAGCAGCTTAGGATTTAGCGGGAGCTCCTACAATGAGCAGTTCTTC
TRBJ2-6 | NA | TRBV7-9 | NA | CSSSLGSGAGANVLTF | TGTTCCAGCAGCTTGGGGTCGGGGGCTGGGGCCAACGTCCTGACTTTC
TRBJ1-5 | TRBD1 | TRBV27 | NA | CASSRLGQDRQPQHF | TGTGCCAGCAGCCGCCTCGGACAGGATCGCCAGCCCCAGCATTTT
TRBJ2-5 | TRBD2 | TRBV5-4 | NA | CASSYPQGGETQYF | TGTGCCAGCAGCTACCCGCAGGGAGGGGAGACCCAGTACTTC
TRBJ2-1 | NA | TRBV18 | NA | CASSPPQTGALGEQFF | TGTGCCAGCTCCCCACCCCAGACTGGAGCCTTGGGTGAGCAGTTCTTC
TRBJ2-7 | NA | TRBV6-5 | NA | CASSVPSGNEQYF | TGTGCCAGCAGTGTCCCCTCAGGGAACGAGCAGTACTTC
TRBJ2-5 | TRBD1 | TRBV5-8 | NA | CASSQGQPQETQYF | TGTGCCAGCAGCCAGGGACAGCCCCAAGAGACCCAGTACTTC